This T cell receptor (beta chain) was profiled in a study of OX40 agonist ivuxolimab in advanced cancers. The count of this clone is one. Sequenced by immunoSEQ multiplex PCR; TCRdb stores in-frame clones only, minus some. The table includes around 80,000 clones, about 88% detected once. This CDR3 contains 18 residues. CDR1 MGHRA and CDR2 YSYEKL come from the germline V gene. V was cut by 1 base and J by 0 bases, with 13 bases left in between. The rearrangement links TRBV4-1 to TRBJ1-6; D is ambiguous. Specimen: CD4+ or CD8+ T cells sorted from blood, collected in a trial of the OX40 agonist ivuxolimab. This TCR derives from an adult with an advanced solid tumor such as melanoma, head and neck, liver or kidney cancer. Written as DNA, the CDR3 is TGCGCCAGCAGCCAAGTATTAGCAGCGAGCTCCTATAATTCACCCCTCCACTTT. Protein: CASSQVLAASSYNSPLHF.